The clone carrying this TCR beta chain was recorded only once. This CDR3 is built from 14 residues. The germline gives CDR1 SGHDT, CDR2 YYEEEE. V lost 1 base and J 3 bases, leaving 7 bases between the germline ends. This specimen belongs to a study of blood T cell repertoires in COVID-19. As for the study in general: Whether acute or convalescent, the COVID-19 samples came from the United States, Italy and Spain. In each case, the material was cDNA or gDNA derived from T cells, B-cell-depleted T cells, or PBMCs.

Authors' methods: Quantification of nucleated cells was approximated via reference gene primer amplification. Libraries were prepared by immunoSEQ multiplex PCR; TCRdb keeps only in-frame clonotypes and omits some of them. V and J calls and clone size are those listed in that table; D and trimming were worked out from the DNA. The data contain 85,000 to 95,000 clones, about 88% of them singletons. The specimen was peripheral blood. The chain couples TRBV5-6 to TRBJ1-4; D call uncertain. The TCR comes from a woman of 80 years or more with active COVID-19. CDR3 bases: TGTGCCAGCAGCTTGACACCAGCTAATGAAAAACTGTTTTTT. Its translation: CASSLTPANEKLFF.